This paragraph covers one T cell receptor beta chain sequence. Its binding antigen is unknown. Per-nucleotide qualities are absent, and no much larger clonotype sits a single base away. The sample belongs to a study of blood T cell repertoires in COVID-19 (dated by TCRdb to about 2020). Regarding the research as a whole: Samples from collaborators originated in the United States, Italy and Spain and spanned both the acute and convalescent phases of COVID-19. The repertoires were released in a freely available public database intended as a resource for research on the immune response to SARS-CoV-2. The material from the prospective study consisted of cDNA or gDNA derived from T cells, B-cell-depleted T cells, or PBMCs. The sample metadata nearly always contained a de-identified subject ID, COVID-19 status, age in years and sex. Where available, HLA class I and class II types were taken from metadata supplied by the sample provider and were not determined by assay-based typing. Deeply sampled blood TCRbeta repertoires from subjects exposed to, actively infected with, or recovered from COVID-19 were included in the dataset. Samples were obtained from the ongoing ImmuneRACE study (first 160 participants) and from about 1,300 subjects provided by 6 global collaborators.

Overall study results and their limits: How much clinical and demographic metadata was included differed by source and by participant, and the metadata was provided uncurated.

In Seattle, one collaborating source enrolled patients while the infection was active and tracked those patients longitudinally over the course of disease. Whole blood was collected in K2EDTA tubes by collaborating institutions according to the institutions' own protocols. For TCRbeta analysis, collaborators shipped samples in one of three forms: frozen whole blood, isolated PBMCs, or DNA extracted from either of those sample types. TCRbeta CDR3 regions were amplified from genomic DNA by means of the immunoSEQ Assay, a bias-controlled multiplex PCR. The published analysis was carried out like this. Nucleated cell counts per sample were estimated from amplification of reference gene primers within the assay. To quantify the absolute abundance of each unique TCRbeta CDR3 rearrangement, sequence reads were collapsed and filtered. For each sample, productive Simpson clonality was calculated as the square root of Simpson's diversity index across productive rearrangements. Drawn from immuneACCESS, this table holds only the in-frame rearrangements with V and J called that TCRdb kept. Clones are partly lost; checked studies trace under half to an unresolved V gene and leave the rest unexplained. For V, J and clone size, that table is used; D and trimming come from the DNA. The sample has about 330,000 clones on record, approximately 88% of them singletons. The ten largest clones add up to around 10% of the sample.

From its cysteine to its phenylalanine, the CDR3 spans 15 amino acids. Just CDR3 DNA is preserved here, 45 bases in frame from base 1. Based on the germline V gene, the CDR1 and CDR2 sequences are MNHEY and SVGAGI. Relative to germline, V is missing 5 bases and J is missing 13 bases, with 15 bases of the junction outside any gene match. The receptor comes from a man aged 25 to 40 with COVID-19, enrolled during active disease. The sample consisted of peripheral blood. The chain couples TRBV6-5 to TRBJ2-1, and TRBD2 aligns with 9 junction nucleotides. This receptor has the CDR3 CASSPASGGKDKQFF. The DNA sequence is TGTGCCAGCAGTCCAGCGAGCGGGGGGAAAGATAAACAGTTCTTC.